The following is a TCR beta chain sequence with its context. This entry comes from a study of blood T cell repertoires in COVID-19. Study-wide context: The analysed material was cDNA or gDNA that came from T cells, B-cell-depleted T cells, or PBMCs.

Trimming took off 6 bases at V and 9 bases at J, with 9 bases between the two ends. CDR3 length: 12 residues. The germline V gene encodes CDR1 MNHEY and CDR2 SVGAGI. Per the authors' pipeline: Nucleated cell counts were estimated from reference gene primer amplification. Generated by immunoSEQ multiplex PCR, the TCRdb table keeps only in-frame clones and is missing some. The DNA was the basis for D and trimming; V, J and clone size are from that table. The data show approximately 250,000 clones, about 86% seen once. J is TRBJ1-6 and V is TRBV6-5; D gene unclear. Input material: peripheral blood. This clonotype originated in a man younger than 35 with active or convalescent COVID-19. Here the CDR3 DNA reads TGTGCCAGCAGCAGAGGTCCTTCACCCCTCCACTTT. This gives the protein CASSRGPSPLHF.